This record covers a single T cell receptor (beta chain). Its antigen is currently not known. Base qualities were left out, and no much larger clone turns up one base away. The sample belongs to a study of T-cell reconstitution after alpha-beta-depleted transplantation in children (dated by TCRdb to the mid-2010s). In the study overall: T-cell immune reconstitution after TCRalphabeta/CD19-depleted allogeneic hematopoietic cell transplantation in children was quantitatively tracked in the study by means of TCR repertoire profiling.

Library generation was performed with PCR. TCRdb names Illumina HiSeq 2500 as the instrument used. Molecular barcoding was employed in the preparation of TCR libraries, with unique molecular identifiers being used to normalize TCRbeta repertoire quantification. TCRdb passed the public sequencing reads through fastp at Q25 and MiXCR, retaining productive beta sequences. Each entry is one CDR3 protein sequence, shown with its most common DNA and genes. This sample lists about 610,000 distinct CDR3 sequences; 25% to 30% were detected once. The ten top clones hold about 35% of the sample. Beyond this particular receptor, the publication reports: In some patients, the high TCRbeta diversity seen at day 60 was put down to recipient T cells and intrathymic progenitors that had survived conditioning. The apparently early recovery of alphabetaT-cell counts about two months after transplant reportedly depended on only several hundred rapidly expanded clones that came from non-depleted graft cells. Hyperexpanded clone frequencies declined over subsequent months; after one year, T-cell counts and TCRbeta diversity were mostly attributed to newly produced T cells.

Trimming removed 6 bases from V and 5 bases from J, leaving 13 bases between the germline ends. CDR1 and CDR2 are drawn from the germline V gene (reference sequence): DFQATT, SNEGSKA. The CDR3 sequence holds 13 residues, the cysteine and phenylalanine included. Just the 39-base CDR3 DNA is kept, in frame starting at base 1. What this sample's treatment or condition label stands for: allogeneic hematopoietic cell transplantation with graft depleted of TCRalphabeta T cells and CD19 B cells. The children who served as transplant recipients had been given grafts of TCRalphabeta/CD19-depleted allogeneic hematopoietic cells.

The sequence is built from TRBV20-1 and TRBJ2-2, with the D segment identity uncertain. This receptor was identified in a boy under two years old with Wiskott-Aldrich syndrome, due to receive a stem cell transplant. Specimen: PBMCs, collected before TCRalphabeta/CD19-depleted stem cell transplant. CDR3 reads: CSARVFGTGELFF. The nucleotide sequence reads TGCAGTGCCCGGGTATTCGGGACCGGGGAGCTGTTTTTT.